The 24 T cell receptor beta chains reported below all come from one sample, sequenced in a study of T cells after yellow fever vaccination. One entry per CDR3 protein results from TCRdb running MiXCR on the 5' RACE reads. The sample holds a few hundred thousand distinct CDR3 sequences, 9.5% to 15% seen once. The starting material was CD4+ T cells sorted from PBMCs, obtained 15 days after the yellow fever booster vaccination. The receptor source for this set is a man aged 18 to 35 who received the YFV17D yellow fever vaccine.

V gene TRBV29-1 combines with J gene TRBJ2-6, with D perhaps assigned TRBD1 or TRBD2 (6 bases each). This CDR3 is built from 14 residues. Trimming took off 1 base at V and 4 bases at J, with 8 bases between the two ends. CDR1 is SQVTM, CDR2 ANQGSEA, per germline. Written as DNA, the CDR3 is TGCAGCGTTGAAGGGGGGGCAGGGGCCAACGTCCTGACTTTC. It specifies CSVEGGAGANVLTF.

The chain's CDR3 is CASSLPGGTGTDTQYF. CDR3 bases: TGCGCCAGCAGCTTGCCAGGGGGCACAGGCACAGATACGCAGTATTTT. This rearrangement joins TRBV5-1 to TRBJ2-3, with 8 bases that match TRBD1. Trimming cost V 1 base and J 1 base; bases outside gene matches: 5. The germline gives CDR1 SGHRS, CDR2 YFSETQ. This CDR3 is 16 amino acids long.

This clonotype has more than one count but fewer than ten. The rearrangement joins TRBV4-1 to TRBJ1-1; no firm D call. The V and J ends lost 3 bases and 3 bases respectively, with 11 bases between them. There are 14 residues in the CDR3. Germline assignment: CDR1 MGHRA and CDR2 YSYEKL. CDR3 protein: CASSQRAFYTEAFF. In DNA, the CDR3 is TGCGCCAGCAGCCAGAGGGCTTTTTACACTGAAGCTTTCTTT.

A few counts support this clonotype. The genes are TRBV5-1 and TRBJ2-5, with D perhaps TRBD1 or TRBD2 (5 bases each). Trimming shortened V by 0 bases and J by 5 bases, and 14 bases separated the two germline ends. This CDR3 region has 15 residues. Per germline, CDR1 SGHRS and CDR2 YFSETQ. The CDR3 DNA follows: TGCGCCAGCAGCTTGGTGGCAGGGAGTACGGAGACCCAGTACTTC. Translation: CASSLVAGSTETQYF.

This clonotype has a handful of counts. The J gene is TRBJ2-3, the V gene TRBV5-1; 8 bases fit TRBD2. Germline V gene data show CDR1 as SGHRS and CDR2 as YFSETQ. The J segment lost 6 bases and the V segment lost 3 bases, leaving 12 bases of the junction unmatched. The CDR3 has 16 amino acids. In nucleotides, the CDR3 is TGCGCCAGCAGCTCCTTAGTAGCGGGGCCGGGGGATACGCAGTATTTT. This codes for CASSSLVAGPGDTQYF.

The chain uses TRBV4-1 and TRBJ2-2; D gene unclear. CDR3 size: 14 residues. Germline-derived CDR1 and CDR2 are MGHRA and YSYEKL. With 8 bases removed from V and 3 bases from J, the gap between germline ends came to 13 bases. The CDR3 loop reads CASEKSFYTGELFF. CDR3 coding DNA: TGCGCCAGCGAGAAGTCATTTTACACCGGGGAGCTGTTTTTT.

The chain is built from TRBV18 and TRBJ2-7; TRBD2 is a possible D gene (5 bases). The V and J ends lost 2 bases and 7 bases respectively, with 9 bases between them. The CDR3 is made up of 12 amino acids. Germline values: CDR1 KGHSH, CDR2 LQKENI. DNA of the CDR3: TGTGCCAGCTCACCAGAGGGTAGGGAGCAGTACTTC. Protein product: CASSPEGREQYF.

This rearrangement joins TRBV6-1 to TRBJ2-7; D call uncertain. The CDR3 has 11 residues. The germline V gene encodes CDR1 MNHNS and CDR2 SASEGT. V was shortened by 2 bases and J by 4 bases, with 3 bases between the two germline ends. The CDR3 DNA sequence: TGTGCCAGCAGTGAAAGGTACGAGCAGTACGTC. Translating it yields CASSERYEQYV.

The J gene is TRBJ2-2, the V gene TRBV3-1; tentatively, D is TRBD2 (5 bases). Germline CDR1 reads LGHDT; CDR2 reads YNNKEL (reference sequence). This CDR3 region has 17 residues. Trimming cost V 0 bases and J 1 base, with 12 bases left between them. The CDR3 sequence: CASSQDRPAGNTGELFF. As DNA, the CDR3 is TGTGCCAGCAGCCAAGACCGGCCTGCGGGGAACACCGGGGAGCTGTTTTTT.

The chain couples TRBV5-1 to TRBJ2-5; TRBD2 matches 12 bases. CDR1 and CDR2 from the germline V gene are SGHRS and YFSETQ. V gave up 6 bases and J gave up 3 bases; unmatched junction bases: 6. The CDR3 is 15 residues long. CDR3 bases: TGCGCCAGCACCCCCCGACTAGCGGGGGAAGAGACCCAGTACTTC. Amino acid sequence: CASTPRLAGEETQYF.

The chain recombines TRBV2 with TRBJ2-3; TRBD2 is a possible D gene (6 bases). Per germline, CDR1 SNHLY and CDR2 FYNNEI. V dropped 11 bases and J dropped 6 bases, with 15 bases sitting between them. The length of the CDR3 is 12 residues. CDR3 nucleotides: TGTGCCGCCCGGGACTCATCTGATACGCAGTATTTT. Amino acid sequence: CAARDSSDTQYF.

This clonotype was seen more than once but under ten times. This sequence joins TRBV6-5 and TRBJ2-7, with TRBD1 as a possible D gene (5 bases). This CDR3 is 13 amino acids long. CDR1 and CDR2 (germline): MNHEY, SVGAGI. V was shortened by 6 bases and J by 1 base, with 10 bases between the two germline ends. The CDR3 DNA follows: TGTGCCAGCAGGGCAGGGAATTCCTACGAGCAGTACGTC. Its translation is CASRAGNSYEQYV.

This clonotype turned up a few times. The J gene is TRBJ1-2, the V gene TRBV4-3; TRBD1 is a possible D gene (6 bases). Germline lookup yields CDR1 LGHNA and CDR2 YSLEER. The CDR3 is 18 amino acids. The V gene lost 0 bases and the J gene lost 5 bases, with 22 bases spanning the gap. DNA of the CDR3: TGCGCCAGCAGCCAAGATACATGGGGTAGAGGGGGTTCTTATGGCTACACCTTC. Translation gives CASSQDTWGRGGSYGYTF.

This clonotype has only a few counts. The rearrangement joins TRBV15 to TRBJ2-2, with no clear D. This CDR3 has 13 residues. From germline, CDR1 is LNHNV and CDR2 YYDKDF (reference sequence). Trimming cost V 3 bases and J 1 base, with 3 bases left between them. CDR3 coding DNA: TGTGCCACCAGCAGGCGGAACACCGGGGAGCTGTTTTTT. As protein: CATSRRNTGELFF.

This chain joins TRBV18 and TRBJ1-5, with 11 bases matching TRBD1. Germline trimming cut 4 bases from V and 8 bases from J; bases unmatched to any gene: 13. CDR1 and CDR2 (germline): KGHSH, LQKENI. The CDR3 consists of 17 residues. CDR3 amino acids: CASSQGQGAYSWEPQHF. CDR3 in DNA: TGTGCCAGCTCACAAGGACAGGGGGCCTACTCTTGGGAGCCCCAGCATTTT.

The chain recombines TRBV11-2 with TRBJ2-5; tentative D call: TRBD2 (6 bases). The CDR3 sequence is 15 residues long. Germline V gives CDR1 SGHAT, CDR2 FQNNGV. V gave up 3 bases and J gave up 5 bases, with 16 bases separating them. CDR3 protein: CASSLSGLGGETQYF. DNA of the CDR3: TGTGCCAGCAGCTTGTCCGGACTTGGGGGGGAGACCCAGTACTTC. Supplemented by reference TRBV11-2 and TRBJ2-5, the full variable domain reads EAGVAQSPRYKIIEKRQSVAFWCNPISGHATLYWYQQILGQGPKLLIQFQNNGVVDDSQLPKDRFSAERLKGVDSTLKIQPAKLEDSAVYLCASSLSGLGGETQYFGPGTRLLVL.

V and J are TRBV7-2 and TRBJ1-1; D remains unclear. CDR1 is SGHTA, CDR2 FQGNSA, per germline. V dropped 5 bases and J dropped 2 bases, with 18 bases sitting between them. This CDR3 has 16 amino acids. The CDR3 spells CASSLLFSPVNTEAFF. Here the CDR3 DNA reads TGTGCCAGCAGCCTTCTATTCTCTCCGGTAAACACTGAAGCTTTCTTT.

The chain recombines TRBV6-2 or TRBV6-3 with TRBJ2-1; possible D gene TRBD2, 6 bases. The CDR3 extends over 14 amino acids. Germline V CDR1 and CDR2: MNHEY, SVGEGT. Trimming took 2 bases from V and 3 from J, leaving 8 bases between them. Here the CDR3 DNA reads TGTGCCAGCAGTTACGGGGGGTTCTACAATGAGCAGTTCTTC. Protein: CASSYGGFYNEQFF.

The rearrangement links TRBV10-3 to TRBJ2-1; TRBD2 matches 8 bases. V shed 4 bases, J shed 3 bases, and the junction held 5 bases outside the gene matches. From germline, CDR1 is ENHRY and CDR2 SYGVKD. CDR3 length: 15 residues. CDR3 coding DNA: TGTGCCATCAGTGGGATAGCGGGGAACTACAATGAGCAGTTCTTC. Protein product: CAISGIAGNYNEQFF.

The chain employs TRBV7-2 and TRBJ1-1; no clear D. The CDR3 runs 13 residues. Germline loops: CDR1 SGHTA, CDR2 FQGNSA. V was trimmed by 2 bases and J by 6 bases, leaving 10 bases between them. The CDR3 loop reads CASSLWTAAEAFF. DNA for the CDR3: TGTGCCAGCAGCTTATGGACGGCGGCTGAAGCTTTCTTT.

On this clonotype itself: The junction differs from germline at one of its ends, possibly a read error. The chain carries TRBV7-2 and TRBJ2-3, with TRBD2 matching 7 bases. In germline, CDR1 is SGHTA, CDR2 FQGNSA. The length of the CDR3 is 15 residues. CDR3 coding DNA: TGTGCCAGCCGCTTAGCGGGTGTTAGCACAGATACGCAGTATTTT. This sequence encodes CASRLAGVSTDTQYF. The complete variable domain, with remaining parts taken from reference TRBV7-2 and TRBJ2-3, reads GAGVSQSPSNKVTEKGKDVELRCDPISGHTALYWYRQSLGQGLEFLIYFQGNSAPDKSGLPSDRFSAERTGGSVSTLTIQRTQQEDSAVYLCASRLAGVSTDTQYFGPGTRLTVL.

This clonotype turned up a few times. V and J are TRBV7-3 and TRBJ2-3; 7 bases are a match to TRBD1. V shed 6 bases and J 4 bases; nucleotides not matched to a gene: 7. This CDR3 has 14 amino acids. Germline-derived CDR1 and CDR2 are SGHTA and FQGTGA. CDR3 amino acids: CASRSTQGADTQYF. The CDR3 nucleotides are TGTGCCAGCAGATCGACCCAGGGGGCAGATACGCAGTATTTT.

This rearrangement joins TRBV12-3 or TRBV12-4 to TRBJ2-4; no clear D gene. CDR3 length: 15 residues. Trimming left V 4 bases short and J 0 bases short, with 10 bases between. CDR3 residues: CASSWRDRAKNIQYF. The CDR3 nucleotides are TGTGCCAGCAGTTGGAGAGATCGAGCCAAAAACATTCAGTACTTC.

CDR3 residues: CASSYPGNEQFF. In DNA form, the CDR3 reads TGTGCCAGCAGTTATCCGGGGAATGAGCAGTTCTTC. This chain uses TRBV27 with TRBJ2-1, with TRBD2 as a possible D gene (5 bases). CDR3 size: 12 residues. Germline CDR1 is MNHEY and CDR2 is SMNVEV (reference sequence). The V and J ends lost 4 bases and 7 bases respectively, with 8 bases between them.